This TCR beta chain is from a study of T cell responses to AZD1222 COVID-19 vaccine. This CDR3 spans 12 amino acids. The V and J ends lost 3 bases and 9 bases respectively, with 6 bases between them. Germline V gene data show CDR1 as SGHTA and CDR2 as FQGNSA. Here immunoSEQ multiplex PCR was the method, and the copy in TCRdb shows in-frame clones only, minus some. This table has about 130,000 clones, around 85% appearing once. The receptor was isolated from an adult who received the AZD1222 COVID-19 vaccine. The rearrangement joins TRBV7-2 to TRBJ1-6, with no clear D. The sample here was peripheral blood, taken 28 days after the second AZD1222 dose. The CDR3 DNA sequence: TGTGCCAGCAGCTTCTCTGCTTCACCCCTCCACTTT. Protein: CASSFSASPLHF.